These 6 T cell receptor beta chains originate from one sample sequenced in a study of shared T cell receptors in the human thymus. Assay: immunoSEQ multiplex PCR; the TCRdb copy retains only in-frame clones and omits some. Of approximately 400,000 clones in the sample, approximately 95% were seen once. The sample consisted of thymocytes. These receptors all come from a human donor.

The rearrangement joins TRBV28 to TRBJ1-4, with TRBD1 matching over 8 bases. The CDR3 sequence is 14 residues long. J was trimmed by 4 bases and V by 6 bases; bases with no gene match: 4. CDR1 is MDHEN and CDR2 is SYDVKM in the germline V gene. The CDR3 bases are TGTGCCAGCAGCCTACAGGGGGATAATGAAAAACTGTTTTTT. The encoded protein is CASSLQGDNEKLFF.

This chain uses TRBV7-2 with TRBJ1-3, with 7 bases matching TRBD1. Germline V CDR1 and CDR2: SGHTA, FQGNSA. The CDR3 runs to 16 residues. After removal of 1 base from V and 4 bases from J, the junction contained 7 bases not matched to a gene. This CDR3 reads CASSLVDRGPGNTIYF. DNA of the CDR3: TGTGCCAGCAGCTTAGTTGATAGGGGGCCAGGAAACACCATATATTTT.

This clone showed up just a few times. V gene TRBV27 combines with J gene TRBJ1-1; no firm D call. V was pared by 6 bases and J by 1 base, with 9 bases between. The V gene's germline CDR1 is MNHEY and CDR2 SMNVEV (reference sequence). The CDR3 is 13 residues long. The CDR3 bases are TGTGCCAGCAGGGTAGGTCCGAACACTGAAGCTTTCTTT. Residues: CASRVGPNTEAFF.

This chain connects TRBV5-1 to TRBJ2-1, with a possible D match to TRBD1 (5 bases). V was pared by 3 bases and J by 3 bases, with 10 bases between. The germline gives CDR1 SGHRS, CDR2 YFSETQ. The CDR3 consists of 14 residues. The CDR3 bases are TGCGCCAGCAGCTCCCTCGACAGCTACAATGAGCAGTTCTTC. It yields the protein CASSSLDSYNEQFF.

This chain connects TRBV7-8 to TRBJ1-1, with no clear D. The germline V and J ends were trimmed by 5 bases and 1 base, with 14 bases remaining between them. The length of the CDR3 is 15 residues. Germline V gene sequence: CDR1 SGHVS, CDR2 FQNEAQ. For the CDR3, the DNA is TGTGCCAGCAGCCTGACTCAAACTAAGAACACTGAAGCTTTCTTT. Its protein product is CASSLTQTKNTEAFF.

The V gene is TRBV19, the J gene TRBJ2-7; a possible D gene is TRBD2 (6 bases). Germline CDR1 is LNHDA and CDR2 is SQIVND (reference sequence). The CDR3 loop spans 14 amino acids. V lost 3 bases and J lost 1, with 10 bases in between. This CDR3 is CASSIFSGSYEQYF. CDR3 DNA sequence: TGTGCCAGTAGTATTTTTAGCGGATCCTACGAGCAGTACTTC.